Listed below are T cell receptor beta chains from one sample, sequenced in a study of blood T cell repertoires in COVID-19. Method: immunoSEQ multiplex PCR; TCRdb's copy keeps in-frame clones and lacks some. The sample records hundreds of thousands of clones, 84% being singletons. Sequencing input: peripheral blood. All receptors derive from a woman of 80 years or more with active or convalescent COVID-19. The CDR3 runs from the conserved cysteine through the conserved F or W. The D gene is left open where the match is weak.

cdr3_nt: TGTGCCAGCAGCTTCGGACAGGGGGCTTCGTACGAGCAGTACTTC
cdr3_aa: CASSFGQGASYEQYF
v_call: TRBV7-2
d_call: TRBD1
j_call: TRBJ2-7

cdr3_nt: TGTGCCTGGAGCCAACTGACAGGCGTCGACACTGAAGCTTTCTTT
cdr3_aa: CAWSQLTGVDTEAFF
v_call: TRBV30
d_call: .
j_call: TRBJ1-1

cdr3_nt: TGCAGTGCCTCCGTCGGGAGGGAGCAGTACTTC
cdr3_aa: CSASVGREQYF
v_call: TRBV20-1
d_call: TRBD2
j_call: TRBJ2-7

cdr3_nt: TGTGCCAGCAGCTCGGGGGGAAGGTCAACTAATGAAAAACTGTTTTTT
cdr3_aa: CASSSGGRSTNEKLFF
v_call: TRBV5-4
d_call: .
j_call: TRBJ1-4

cdr3_nt: TGTGCCACCAGCAGAGATCTCGTCCGGGGGGGACGCTATGGCTACACCTTC
cdr3_aa: CATSRDLVRGGRYGYTF
v_call: TRBV15
d_call: .
j_call: TRBJ1-2

cdr3_nt: TGTGCCAGCCGATGGGGGCATATGAACACTGAAGCTTTCTTT
cdr3_aa: CASRWGHMNTEAFF
v_call: TRBV27
d_call: .
j_call: TRBJ1-1

cdr3_nt: TGTGCCAGTAGTATAACAGGCGAGAACACTGAAGCTTTCTTT
cdr3_aa: CASSITGENTEAFF
v_call: TRBV19
d_call: .
j_call: TRBJ1-1

cdr3_nt: TGTGCCAGCAGCCAAGTTGTCCGACAGGGAGCTCAAGAGACCCAGTACTTC
cdr3_aa: CASSQVVRQGAQETQYF
v_call: TRBV3-1/TRBV3-2
d_call: TRBD1
j_call: TRBJ2-5

cdr3_nt: TGTGCCAGCAGTTCCGTACTAGCGGGGGGGTTGGGTAATGAGCAGTTCTTC
cdr3_aa: CASSSVLAGGLGNEQFF
v_call: TRBV27
d_call: TRBD2
j_call: TRBJ2-1

cdr3_nt: TGCGCCAGCAGCCAAGAGGACAGGTCCTACAATGAGCAGTTCTTC
cdr3_aa: CASSQEDRSYNEQFF
v_call: TRBV4-3
d_call: TRBD1
j_call: TRBJ2-1

cdr3_nt: TGTGCCAGCTCACCCCCAAGCACAGATACGCAGTATTTT
cdr3_aa: CASSPPSTDTQYF
v_call: TRBV18
d_call: .
j_call: TRBJ2-3

cdr3_nt: TGTGCCAGCAGCCTAGGTGGGGGGGGAGGAGACGTGCCCCAGCATTTT
cdr3_aa: CASSLGGGGGDVPQHF
v_call: TRBV3-1/TRBV3-2
d_call: .
j_call: TRBJ1-5

cdr3_nt: TGTGCCTGGACAGGGTTGGGAGCTTTCTTT
cdr3_aa: CAWTGLGAFF
v_call: TRBV30
d_call: .
j_call: TRBJ1-1

cdr3_nt: TGTGCCAGCAGTCCTGACAGGGCAGTAGGTTACCGTGAAAAACTGTTTTTT
cdr3_aa: CASSPDRAVGYREKLFF
v_call: TRBV7-2
d_call: TRBD1
j_call: TRBJ1-4

cdr3_nt: TGCGCCAGCAGCTTCCAGGGGCCTTCCTATGGCTACACCTTC
cdr3_aa: CASSFQGPSYGYTF
v_call: TRBV5-1
d_call: .
j_call: TRBJ1-2